These 2 T cell receptor beta chains originate from one sample sequenced in a study of cytomegalovirus exposure and HLA in healthy donors. The PCR contained 60 Vbeta and 13 Jbeta primers. Produced via immunoSEQ multiplex PCR; TCRdb's table is partial and in-frame only. The table has 150,000 to 200,000 clones, about 63% seen once. The sequencing input was PBMCs. Receptor source: a woman aged 40-49 years in good health and CMV-seropositive.

This rearrangement joins TRBV19 to TRBJ1-5; TRBD1 agrees at 8 bases. The germline V gene encodes CDR1 LNHDA and CDR2 SQIVND (reference sequence). CDR3 length: 12 amino acids. Trimming took 7 bases from V and 9 from J; bases not matched to a gene: 5. DNA for the CDR3: TGTGCCAGTACCACAGGGGGGGGGCCCCAGCATTTT. The encoded protein is CASTTGGGPQHF.

V usage is TRBV7-9 and J usage is TRBJ2-3; possibly TRBD2 for D (6 bases). Germline loops: CDR1 SEHNR, CDR2 FQNEAQ (reference sequence). CDR3 length: 16 residues. With 5 bases removed from V and 6 bases from J, the gap between germline ends came to 21 bases. DNA of the CDR3: TGTGCCAGCAGCATCTCCTTTGGGGGGTCCGGGGATACGCAGTATTTT. Translating it yields CASSISFGGSGDTQYF.